Below, 17 T cell receptor beta chains from the same sample are listed, as sequenced in a study of blood T cell repertoires in COVID-19. Using immunoSEQ multiplex PCR, the repertoire was profiled, and TCRdb retains in-frame clones only, with some absent. Among over 120,000 clones listed, over 70% were seen once. The sequencing input was peripheral blood. The receptors derive from a middle-aged man who had recovered from COVID-19.

The chain links TRBV7-8 to TRBJ1-5; D remains ambiguous. Germline V CDR1 and CDR2: SGHVS, FQNEAQ. The CDR3 consists of 16 residues. V lost 6 bases to trimming and J lost 3 bases, with 18 bases between them. The CDR3 sequence: CASSPLGRVVNQPQHF. The CDR3 bases are TGTGCCAGCAGTCCCCTAGGGCGGGTTGTCAATCAGCCCCAGCATTTT. Supplemented by reference TRBV7-8 and TRBJ1-5, the full variable domain reads GAGVSQSPRYKVAKRGQDVALRCDPISGHVSLFWYQQALGQGPEFLTYFQNEAQLDKSGLPSDRFFAERPEGSVSTLKIQRTQQEDSAVYLCASSPLGRVVNQPQHFGDGTRLSIL.

The chain combines TRBV4-2 with TRBJ2-2; D is ambiguous. V was clipped by 0 bases and J by 1 base, with 6 bases between them. The CDR3 length is 15 residues. Germline V gene data show CDR1 as LGHNA and CDR2 as YNFKEQ. This CDR3 reads CASSQDPQNTGELFF. CDR3 DNA: TGTGCCAGCAGCCAAGATCCACAGAACACCGGGGAGCTGTTTTTT.

The V and J genes are TRBV30 and TRBJ1-1; maybe TRBD1 (5 bases). CDR1 GTSNPN and CDR2 SVGIG come from the germline V gene (reference sequence). This CDR3 is built from 13 residues. V was pared by 4 bases and J by 2 bases, with 11 bases between. CDR3 coding DNA: TGTGCCTGGATTAGACAGATCAACACTGAAGCTTTCTTT. Translation gives CAWIRQINTEAFF. Full variable domain (remainder filled in from reference TRBV30 and TRBJ1-1): SQTIHQWPATLVQPVGSPLSLECTVEGTSNPNLYWYRQAAGRGLQLLFYSVGIGQISSEVPQNLSASRPQDRQFILSSKKLLLSDSGFYLCAWIRQINTEAFFGQGTRLTVV.

The rearrangement joins TRBV10-1 to TRBJ2-2, with 8 nucleotides matching TRBD2. The V segment lost 0 bases and the J segment 4 bases; nucleotides outside the gene matches: 10. The CDR3 consists of 18 residues. Looked up from germline, CDR1 is WNHNN and CDR2 is SYGVQD (reference sequence). The CDR3 bases are TGCGCCAGCAGTGAGTCTTATCTCGGGAGGGCTAGCACCGGGGAGCTGTTTTTT. Encoded protein: CASSESYLGRASTGELFF.

The V and J genes are TRBV3-1 (or the pseudogene TRBV3-2) and TRBJ1-2, with D tentatively TRBD1 (6 bases). Germline V lookup: CDR1 LGHDT, CDR2 YNNKEL (reference sequence). Trimming stripped 3 bases from V and 6 bases from J, with 14 bases between. The CDR3 covers 14 residues. CDR3: CASSHASGDNGYTF. CDR3 DNA: TGTGCCAGCAGCCATGCTTCAGGGGATAATGGCTACACCTTC.

The gene calls are TRBV19 and TRBJ1-4, with TRBD1 matching over 7 bases. The ends lost 6 bases at V and 10 bases at J; junction bases unmatched: 11. The CDR3 spans 14 residues. Per germline, CDR1 LNHDA and CDR2 SQIVND (reference sequence). The CDR3 sequence is CASSIQTGQGKLFF. CDR3 DNA: TGTGCCAGTAGCATCCAGACAGGGCAAGGAAAACTGTTTTTT.

This sequence joins TRBV5-8 and TRBJ1-1; D call uncertain. Germline CDR1 is SGHTS and CDR2 is YDEGEE. The ends were cut back, 3 bases at V and 3 bases at J, with 9 bases in the middle. CDR3 size: 13 residues. CDR3 in DNA: TGTGCCAGCAGCTATGGTCTAGACACTGAAGCTTTCTTT. Its translation is CASSYGLDTEAFF.

The chain recombines TRBV18 with TRBJ2-1; maybe TRBD1 (6 bases). V lost 4 bases to trimming and J lost 4 bases, with 14 bases between them. CDR1 and CDR2 from the germline V gene are KGHSH and LQKENI. The CDR3 sequence is 15 residues long. The CDR3 bases are TGTGCCAGCTCACACCAGAGGACAGAATACAATGAGCAGTTCTTC. Translated: CASSHQRTEYNEQFF.

CDR3 sequence reads: CASSRRPGQIMNTEAFF. CDR3 nucleotide sequence: TGTGCCAGCAGCCGCCGACCGGGACAAATCATGAACACTGAAGCTTTCTTT. This chain connects TRBV5-4 to TRBJ1-1, with D possibly matching TRBD1 (6 bases). The germline V gene has CDR1 SGHNT and CDR2 YYREEE (reference sequence). The CDR3 is 17 amino acids. V gave up 4 bases and J gave up 0 bases, with 19 bases separating them.

The J gene is TRBJ1-1, the V gene TRBV5-5, with D hard to call. CDR1 is SGHKS, CDR2 YYEKEE, per germline (reference sequence). The CDR3 contains 13 residues. V lost 1 base and J lost 1, with 5 bases in between. The CDR3 DNA follows: TGTGCCAGCAGCTTGCAGTGGAACACTGAAGCTTTCTTT. Residues: CASSLQWNTEAFF.

The chain employs TRBV7-2 and TRBJ1-1; tentatively, D is TRBD1 (6 bases). The CDR3 runs to 14 residues. Germline V gene data show CDR1 as SGHTA and CDR2 as FQGNSA. The V end was cut by 2 bases, the J end by 4 bases, with 11 bases between. This CDR3 is CASSLIGGSTEAFF. CDR3 DNA: TGTGCCAGCAGCTTAATAGGGGGTAGCACTGAAGCTTTCTTT.

The CDR3 DNA reads TGTGCCAGCAGTGACCGAGATACGCAGTATTTT. Protein product: CASSDRDTQYF. The chain recombines TRBV2 with TRBJ2-3; D is unclear. There are 11 residues in the CDR3. Trimming shortened V by 3 bases and J by 5 bases, and 3 bases separated the two germline ends. Germline V gene lookup returns CDR1 SNHLY and CDR2 FYNNEI.

This clone was seen a single time. This rearrangement joins TRBV9 to TRBJ1-4; D remains unclear. Germline loops: CDR1 SGDLS, CDR2 YYNGEE. The V and J ends lost 4 bases and 8 bases respectively, with 12 bases between them. The CDR3 is 13 residues long. The CDR3 loop is CASSTSNGEKLFF. In DNA, the CDR3 is TGTGCCAGCAGCACTTCCAACGGGGAAAAACTGTTTTTT.

The V gene is TRBV19, the J gene TRBJ1-1; no clear D. The CDR3 spans 14 residues. V was pared by 3 bases and J by 0 bases, with 8 bases between. Germline loops: CDR1 LNHDA, CDR2 SQIVND (reference sequence). DNA for the CDR3: TGTGCCAGTAGTATCGAACATCTGAACACTGAAGCTTTCTTT. It specifies CASSIEHLNTEAFF. Drawing the rest from reference TRBV19 and TRBJ1-1, the complete variable domain is DGGITQSPKYLFRKEGQNVTLSCEQNLNHDAMYWYRQDPGQGLRLIYYSQIVNDFQKGDIAEGYSVSREKKESFPLTVTSAQKNPTAFYLCASSIEHLNTEAFFGQGTRLTVV.

The chain has TRBV6-2 or TRBV6-3 and TRBJ2-5; 10 bases align to TRBD2. The CDR3 spans 20 residues. Germline values: CDR1 MNHEY, CDR2 SVGEGT. V lost 2 bases and J lost 5; bases outside the gene matches: 20. In nucleotides, the CDR3 is TGTGCCAGCAGTTACCGCCTGAGAAGCGGGGGGGCCGGGTATATGGAGACCCAGTACTTC. It yields the protein CASSYRLRSGGAGYMETQYF.

This clone was observed a few times. V usage is TRBV7-2 and J usage is TRBJ1-5; TRBD1 might be the D (5 bases). Deletions cut 7 bases from V and 3 bases from J, with 13 bases between. The germline V gene has CDR1 SGHTA and CDR2 FQGNSA. The CDR3 contains 14 residues. CDR3 nucleotide sequence: TGTGCCAGCACTCGCGCGGGGGACAATCAGCCCCAGCATTTT. Translated: CASTRAGDNQPQHF. The whole variable domain, filled in from reference TRBV7-2 and TRBJ1-5, reads GAGVSQSPSNKVTEKGKDVELRCDPISGHTALYWYRQSLGQGLEFLIYFQGNSAPDKSGLPSDRFSAERTGGSVSTLTIQRTQQEDSAVYLCASTRAGDNQPQHFGDGTRLSIL.

This clone was seen only once. V and J are TRBV5-4 and TRBJ1-2; TRBD1 matches 9 bases. Per the germline V gene, CDR1 is SGHNT and CDR2 is YYREEE (reference sequence). Trimming removed 0 bases from V and 1 base from J; junction bases left unmatched: 7. CDR3 size: 17 residues. As DNA, the CDR3 is TGTGCCAGCAGCTTGGAATCGGGACAGGGAGTTAACTATGGCTACACCTTC. Protein product: CASSLESGQGVNYGYTF.